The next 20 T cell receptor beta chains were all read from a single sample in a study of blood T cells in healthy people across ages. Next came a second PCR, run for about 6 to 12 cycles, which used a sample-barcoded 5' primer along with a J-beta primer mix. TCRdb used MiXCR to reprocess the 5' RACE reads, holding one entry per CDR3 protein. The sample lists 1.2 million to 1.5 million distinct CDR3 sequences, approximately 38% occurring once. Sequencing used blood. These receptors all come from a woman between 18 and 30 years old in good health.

The CDR3 reads CSVGVNTAYEQYF. DNA for the CDR3: TGCAGCGTTGGTGTGAACACCGCCTACGAGCAGTACTTC. The V gene is TRBV29-1, the J gene TRBJ2-7; no definite D call. V lost 4 bases, J lost 2 bases, and 12 bases lay in between. Germline V gives CDR1 SQVTM, CDR2 ANQGSEA. CDR3 size: 13 residues.

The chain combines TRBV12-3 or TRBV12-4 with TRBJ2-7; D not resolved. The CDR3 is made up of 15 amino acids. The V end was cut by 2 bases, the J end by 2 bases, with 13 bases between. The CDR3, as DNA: TGTGCCAGCAGTTTATCGTCAGGCCTCCCCTACGAGCAGTACTTC. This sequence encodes CASSLSSGLPYEQYF.

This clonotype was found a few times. The CDR3, as DNA: TGTGCCATCAGAGATAGCGGGAGAGGGGCAGATACGCAGTATTTT. Its protein is CAIRDSGRGADTQYF. The chain couples TRBV10-3 to TRBJ2-3; 9 bases line up with TRBD2. Unmatched junction bases numbered 8, after V lost 6 bases and J lost 4 bases. Per the germline V gene, CDR1 is ENHRY and CDR2 is SYGVKD. This CDR3 comprises 15 residues.

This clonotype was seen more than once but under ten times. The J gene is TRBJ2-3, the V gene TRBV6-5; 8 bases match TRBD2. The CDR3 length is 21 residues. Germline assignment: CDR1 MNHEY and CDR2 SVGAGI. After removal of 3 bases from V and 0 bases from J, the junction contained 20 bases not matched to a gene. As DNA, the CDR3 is TGTGCCAGCAGTTATCGTTCGGGAGCGGGGGAGATGTATATTAGCACAGATACGCAGTATTTT. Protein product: CASSYRSGAGEMYISTDTQYF.

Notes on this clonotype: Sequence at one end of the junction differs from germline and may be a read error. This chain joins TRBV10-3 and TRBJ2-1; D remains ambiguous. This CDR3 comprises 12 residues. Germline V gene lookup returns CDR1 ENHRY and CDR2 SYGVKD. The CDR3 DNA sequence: TGTGCCAGCAGTGAACAGAACAATGAGCAGTTCTTC. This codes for CASSEQNNEQFF.

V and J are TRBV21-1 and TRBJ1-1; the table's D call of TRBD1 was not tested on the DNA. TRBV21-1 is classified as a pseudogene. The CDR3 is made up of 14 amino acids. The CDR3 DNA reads TGTGCCAGCAGCAAAGGACAGGGGGTCACTGAAGCTTTCTTT. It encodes CASSKGQGVTEAFF.

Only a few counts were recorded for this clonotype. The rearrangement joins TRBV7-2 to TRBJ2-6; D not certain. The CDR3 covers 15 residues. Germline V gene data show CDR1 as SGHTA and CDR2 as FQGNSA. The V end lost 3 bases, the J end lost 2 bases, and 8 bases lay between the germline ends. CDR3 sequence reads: CASSFVGTGANVLTF. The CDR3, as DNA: TGTGCCAGCAGCTTTGTTGGGACTGGGGCCAACGTCCTGACTTTC.

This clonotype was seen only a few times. DNA for the CDR3: TGCGCCAGCAGCCAAGCCCCCCGGGCGGGGGGCACAGATACGCAGTATTTT. This gives the protein CASSQAPRAGGTDTQYF. The chain employs TRBV4-1 and TRBJ2-3; 7 bases are a match to TRBD2. The trim removed 1 base at V and 1 base at J, leaving 8 bases unmatched. From germline, CDR1 is MGHRA and CDR2 YSYEKL. This CDR3 is built from 17 residues.

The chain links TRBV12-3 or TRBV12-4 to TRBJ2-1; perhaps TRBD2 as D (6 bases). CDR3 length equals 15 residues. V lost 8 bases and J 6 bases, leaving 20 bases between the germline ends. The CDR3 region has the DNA TGTGCCAGCCTAGCGAGAAGAGCGCCCATCAATGAGCAGTTCTTC. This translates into CASLARRAPINEQFF.

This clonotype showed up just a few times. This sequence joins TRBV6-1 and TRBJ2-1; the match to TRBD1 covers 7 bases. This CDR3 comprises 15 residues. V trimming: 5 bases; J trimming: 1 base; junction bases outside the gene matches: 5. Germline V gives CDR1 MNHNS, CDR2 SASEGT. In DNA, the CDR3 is TGTGCCAGCAGTAAGCAGGGGGAGTCCTACAATGAGCAGTTCTTC. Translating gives CASSKQGESYNEQFF.

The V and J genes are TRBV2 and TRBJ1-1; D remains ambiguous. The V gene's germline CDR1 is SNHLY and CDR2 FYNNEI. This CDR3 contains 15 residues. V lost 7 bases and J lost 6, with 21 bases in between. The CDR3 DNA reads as TGTGCCAGCACCAGAAGGGCACAGCCTAACCCTGAAGCTTTCTTT. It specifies CASTRRAQPNPEAFF.

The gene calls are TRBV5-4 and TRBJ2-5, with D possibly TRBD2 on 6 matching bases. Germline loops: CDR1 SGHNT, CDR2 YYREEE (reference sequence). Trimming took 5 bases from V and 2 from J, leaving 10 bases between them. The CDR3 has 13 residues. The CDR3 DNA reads TGTGCCAGCAGATACGGGGGTCAAGAGACCCAGTACTTC. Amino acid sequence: CASRYGGQETQYF. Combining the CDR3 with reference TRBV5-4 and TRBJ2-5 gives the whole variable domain ETGVTQSPTHLIKTRGQQVTLRCSSQSGHNTVSWYQQALGQGPQFIFQYYREEENGRGNFPPRFSGLQFPNYSSELNVNALELDDSALYLCASRYGGQETQYFGPGTRLLVL.

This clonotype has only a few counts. CDR3 nucleotides: TGCGCCAGCAGCTTGGCCGGGGCAGGGGGTAGCACTGAAGCTTTCTTT. Protein sequence: CASSLAGAGGSTEAFF. The chain recombines TRBV5-1 with TRBJ1-1, with TRBD1 matching over 7 bases. The germline V gene encodes CDR1 SGHRS and CDR2 YFSETQ. This CDR3 region has 16 residues. Losses at the gene ends were 0 bases for V and 4 bases for J; bases not matched to a gene: 9.

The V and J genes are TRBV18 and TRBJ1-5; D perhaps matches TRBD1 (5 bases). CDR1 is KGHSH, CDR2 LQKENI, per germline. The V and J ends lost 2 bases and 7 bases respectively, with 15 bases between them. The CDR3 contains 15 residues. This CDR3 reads CASSPIEGPNQPQHF. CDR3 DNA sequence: TGTGCCAGCTCACCAATCGAGGGACCGAACCAGCCCCAGCATTTT.

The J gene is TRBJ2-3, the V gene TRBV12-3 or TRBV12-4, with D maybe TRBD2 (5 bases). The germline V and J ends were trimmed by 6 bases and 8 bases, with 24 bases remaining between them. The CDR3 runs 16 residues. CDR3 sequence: CASSFSAGGLKGTQYF. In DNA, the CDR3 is TGTGCCAGCAGCTTTTCGGCCGGAGGCTTAAAGGGTACGCAGTATTTT.

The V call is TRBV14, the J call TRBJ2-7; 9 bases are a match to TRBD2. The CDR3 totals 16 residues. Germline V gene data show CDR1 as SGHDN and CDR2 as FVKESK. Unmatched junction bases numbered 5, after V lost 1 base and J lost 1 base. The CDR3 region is CASSQALLAGSYEQYF. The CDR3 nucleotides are TGTGCCAGCAGCCAAGCATTGCTAGCGGGATCCTACGAGCAGTACTTC.

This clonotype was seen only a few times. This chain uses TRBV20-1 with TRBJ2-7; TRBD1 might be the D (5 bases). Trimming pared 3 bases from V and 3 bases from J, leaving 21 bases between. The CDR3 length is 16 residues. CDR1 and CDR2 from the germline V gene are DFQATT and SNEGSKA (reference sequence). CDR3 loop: CSASGWTNQIYYEQYF. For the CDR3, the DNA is TGCAGTGCTAGCGGTTGGACAAATCAGATTTACTACGAGCAGTACTTC.

CDR3 bases: TGTGCCAGCAGCTTAGGGTCCCTAGCGGGATCCACAGATACGCAGTATTTT. It translates to CASSLGSLAGSTDTQYF. V usage is TRBV7-6 and J usage is TRBJ2-3, with 9 bases that match TRBD2. The CDR3 has 17 residues. CDR1 and CDR2 from the germline V gene are SGHVS and FNYEAQ. With V trimmed by 1 base and J by 2 bases, 7 bases remained unmatched.

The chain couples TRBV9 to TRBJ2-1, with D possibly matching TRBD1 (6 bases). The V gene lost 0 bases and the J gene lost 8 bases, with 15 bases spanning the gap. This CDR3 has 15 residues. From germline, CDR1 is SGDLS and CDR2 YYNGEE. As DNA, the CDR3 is TGTGCCAGCAGCGTAGGGGCAGGGGTCGGATATGAGCAGTTCTTC. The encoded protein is CASSVGAGVGYEQFF.

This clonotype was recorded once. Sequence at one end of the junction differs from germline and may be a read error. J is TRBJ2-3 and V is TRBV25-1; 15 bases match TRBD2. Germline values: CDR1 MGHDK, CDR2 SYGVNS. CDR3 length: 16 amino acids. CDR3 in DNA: TGTGCCAGCAGACTACCGGGACTAGCGGGAGGAGATACGCAGGATTTT. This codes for CASRLPGLAGGDTQDF.